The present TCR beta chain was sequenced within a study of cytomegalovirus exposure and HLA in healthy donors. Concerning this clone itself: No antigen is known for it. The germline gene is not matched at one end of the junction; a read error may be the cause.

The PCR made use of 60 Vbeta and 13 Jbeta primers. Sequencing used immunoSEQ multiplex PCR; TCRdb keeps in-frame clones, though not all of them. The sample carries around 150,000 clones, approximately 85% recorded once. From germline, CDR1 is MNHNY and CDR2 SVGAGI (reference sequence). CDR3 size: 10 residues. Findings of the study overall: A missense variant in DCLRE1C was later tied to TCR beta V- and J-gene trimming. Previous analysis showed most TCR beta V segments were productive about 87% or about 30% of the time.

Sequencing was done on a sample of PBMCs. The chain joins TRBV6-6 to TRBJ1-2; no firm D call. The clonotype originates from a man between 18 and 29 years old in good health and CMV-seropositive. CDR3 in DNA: TGTACCAGCAGTTCCGATGGCTACACCTTC. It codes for CTSSSDGYTF.